Below, 10 T cell receptor beta chains from the same sample are listed, as sequenced in a study of shared clonotypes between healthy human individuals (dated by TCRdb to 2018 to 2021). Receptors were amplified or captured by the immunoSEQ multiplex PCR assay. The clones in this table, taken by TCRdb from immuneACCESS, are in-frame only. Not every clone is retained; where verified, under half of the shortfall comes from an unresolved V gene, and the cause of the rest is unknown. The sample data list over 2,000,000 clones, and around 95% of these were observed just once. The ten largest account for 1.5% to 2% of the sample. CD8 naive samples were CD45RO-negative cells positively selected for CCR7, giving a CD45RA+CCR7+ population that excluded TemRA cells. The source material was naive CD8+ T cells from PBMCs. This specimen's cell subset or site label, interpreted: CD45RA+CCR7+. These receptors all come from a man between 18 and 29 years old in good health. Some clones in this sample may be carry-over from other donors' samples.

The J gene is TRBJ2-2, the V gene TRBV7-2; TRBD1 matches 10 bases. The V and J ends lost 5 bases and 6 bases, in that order; junction bases with no gene match: 9. The CDR3 is 16 residues long. Germline V lookup: CDR1 SGHTA, CDR2 FQGNSA. The CDR3 spells CASSPPTGGGPGELFF. The CDR3 DNA sequence: TGTGCCAGCAGCCCACCGACAGGGGGCGGCCCCGGGGAGCTGTTTTTT.

The genes are TRBV10-3 and TRBJ2-2; D unresolved. CDR3 length equals 13 residues. Between the trimmed V and J ends, which lost 6 bases and 2 bases, there was a span of 7 bases. Per the germline V gene, CDR1 is ENHRY and CDR2 is SYGVKD. This chain's CDR3 is CAIRTTNTGELFF. As DNA, the CDR3 is TGTGCCATCAGGACGACCAACACCGGGGAGCTGTTTTTT.

In the case of this clone: Other DNA sequences within the sample encode an identical CDR3. V usage is TRBV28 and J usage is TRBJ2-7; no clear D. CDR3 length: 12 amino acids. Germline V CDR1 and CDR2: MDHEN, SYDVKM. V was clipped by 1 base and J by 2 bases, with 3 bases between them. CDR3 bases: TGTGCCAGCAGTTTATCTGCCTACGAGCAGTACTTC. The encoded protein is CASSLSAYEQYF.

The chain has TRBV14 and TRBJ2-2; 8 nucleotides align to TRBD2. This CDR3 is built from 16 residues. The ends lost 1 base at V and 4 bases at J; junction bases unmatched: 5. Germline V CDR1 and CDR2: SGHDN, FVKESK. In nucleotides, the CDR3 is TGTGCCAGCAGCCAAGTGTTCGGGAGGGGCACCGGGGAGCTGTTTTTT. Its translation: CASSQVFGRGTGELFF.

This chain joins TRBV9 and TRBJ1-2, with D possibly matching TRBD1 (5 bases). V gave up 4 bases and J gave up 6 bases, with 10 bases separating them. The CDR3 loop spans 12 amino acids. CDR1 is SGDLS and CDR2 is YYNGEE in the germline V gene. The CDR3 protein is CASSSGGNGYTF. The CDR3 DNA reads TGTGCCAGCAGCTCGGGGGGTAATGGCTACACCTTC. Full variable domain (remainder filled in from reference TRBV9 and TRBJ1-2): DSGVTQTPKHLITATGQRVTLRCSPRSGDLSVYWYQQSLDQGLQFLIQYYNGEERAKGNILERFSAQQFPDLHSELNLSSLELGDSALYFCASSSGGNGYTFGSGTRLTVV.

The gene calls are TRBV27 and TRBJ2-1; the D gene is possibly TRBD2 (6 bases). This CDR3 is built from 15 residues. Trimming stripped 2 bases from V and 2 bases from J, with 10 bases between. CDR1 is MNHEY and CDR2 is SMNVEV in the germline V gene (reference sequence). CDR3 protein: CASSLRGAPYNEQFF. The CDR3 DNA reads TGTGCCAGCAGTTTACGCGGGGCCCCCTACAATGAGCAGTTCTTC.

The chain combines TRBV15 with TRBJ2-1; D possibly corresponds to TRBD2 (6 bases). V lost 5 bases to trimming and J lost 3 bases, with 11 bases between them. This CDR3 is built from 14 residues. Per the germline V gene, CDR1 is LNHNV and CDR2 is YYDKDF (reference sequence). The CDR3 sequence is CATSSQGGYNEQFF. The CDR3 DNA reads TGTGCCACCAGCTCCCAGGGAGGCTACAATGAGCAGTTCTTC.

V is TRBV11-2 and J is TRBJ1-1; D unclear. This CDR3 is 14 amino acids long. V was clipped by 2 bases and J by 1 base, with 8 bases between them. CDR1 and CDR2 from the germline V gene are SGHAT and FQNNGV. The CDR3 loop is CASSLKASNTEAFF. For the CDR3, the DNA is TGTGCCAGCAGCTTAAAGGCGTCGAACACTGAAGCTTTCTTT.

This chain joins TRBV7-9 and TRBJ1-1, with D possibly being TRBD1 (6 bases). Germline CDR1 SEHNR, CDR2 FQNEAQ (reference sequence). The V and J ends lost 7 bases and 1 base respectively, with 22 bases between them. This CDR3 comprises 17 residues. CDR3 region: CASTKGGWRGANTEAFF. The CDR3 coding sequence is TGTGCCAGCACCAAAGGGGGATGGAGGGGCGCGAACACTGAAGCTTTCTTT.

V gene TRBV9 combines with J gene TRBJ2-4, with D maybe TRBD2 (7 bases). CDR1 SGDLS and CDR2 YYNGEE come from the germline V gene. Trimming stripped 4 bases from V and 1 base from J, with 21 bases between. The CDR3 covers 18 residues. The CDR3 bases are TGTGCCAGCAGCTTACGGGCTGGGGGGGCACTGGCCAAAAACATTCAGTACTTC. Encoded protein: CASSLRAGGALAKNIQYF.